This TCR beta chain came from a study of T cell responses to AZD1222 COVID-19 vaccine (dated by TCRdb to the early 2020s). With regard to the full study: TCR sequencing covered over 230 trial participants: nearly 210 given two doses of AZD1222 and 26 given two doses of MenACWY control vaccine. Trial participants were enrolled by age into subgroups of 18-55, 56-69 and 70-plus years, and roughly 150, 30 and 60 TCR-sequenced participants, respectively, were included in these subgroups.

Points on this clone: Its cognate antigen has yet to be identified. No much larger clone is present one base from it, and per-base qualities are unavailable.

The CDR3 regions of human TCRbeta chains were analyzed by immunosequencing. For the original study's pipeline: TCRs in the repertoires were compared against a reference library of SARS-CoV-2-specific TCRs that had been generated with the MIRA antigen-specificity platform. Breadth was defined as the fraction of unique TCRs that were SARS-CoV-2-associated, and depth was defined as the fraction of total T cells that were SARS-CoV-2-associated. Using the MIRA data, each spike-specific TCR was assigned both to the spike region to which the TCR was reactive and to a CD4 or CD8 class. Log10-transformed breadth and depth values were compared by one-way ANOVA with Sidak's multiple comparisons tests. In its TCRdb copy, this immuneACCESS table keeps in-frame sequences only and misses some clones. Where compared with another copy, unresolved V genes explain less than half of these, and the others have no known cause. V and J calls plus clone size are reproduced from that table; the DNA served to infer D and trimming. The sample table records 90,000 to 150,000 clones; around 89% of these occur just once. The top ten clones comprise about 7.1% of the sample.

The germline V gene (reference sequence) supplies CDR1 LNHDA and CDR2 SQIVND. V and J are truncated by 2 bases and 3 bases respectively, leaving an intervening sequence of 14 bases. The CDR3 holds 15 amino acids from the cysteine to the phenylalanine. This entry keeps only the CDR3 DNA: 45 bases, framed from base 1. The time point label of this sample denotes: about 28 days (+/-7) after the second vaccine dose. Because spike-specific TCR depth and breadth did not differ between the two schedules, AZD1222 recipients who got a second dose at roughly 4 weeks were pooled with those who got a second dose at roughly 12 weeks. Vaccinee samples came from UK trials COV001 and COV002, including a single-blind randomized controlled phase 2/3 trial of AZD1222 (ChAdOx1 nCoV-19) in healthy adults. For TCRbeta chain sequencing, PBMC samples from trial participants were taken at day 0 and at day 28 after the second dose.

Beyond this particular receptor, the publication reports: Conclusions about previously exposed vaccinees were limited because only 6 or 7 AZD1222 recipients were SARS-CoV-2 seropositive at baseline. Because no day 14 peak-response samples were available, the repertoires could be characterized only after the peak T cell response. The 56-69-year group was small, and its depth increase did not reach significance, likely because of low power. Epitopes outside the regions mutated in the B.1.351 and B.1.1.7 variants were reportedly recognized by nearly half of the unique spike-specific TCRs. The whole spike protein was spanned by vaccine-associated CD4 TCRs, and dominant responses were seen in regions 160-218 and 743-854. After two AZD1222 doses, both the breadth and the depth of spike-specific TCRs were significantly higher than at day 0 and than in MenACWY recipients. Participants were mostly white British and included more females than males, and it was suggested by the authors that clonal diversity may have been underestimated.

Sequencing used peripheral blood, obtained 28 days after the second AZD1222 dose. The rearranged segments are TRBV19 and TRBJ2-7; the D call is possibly TRBD1 or TRBD2, each sharing 5 bases. The source is an adult who received the AZD1222 COVID-19 vaccine. The nucleotide sequence is given as TGTGCCAGTAGTATAACTTGGGACGGATACTACGAGCAGTACTTC. Its product reads: CASSITWDGYYEQYF.